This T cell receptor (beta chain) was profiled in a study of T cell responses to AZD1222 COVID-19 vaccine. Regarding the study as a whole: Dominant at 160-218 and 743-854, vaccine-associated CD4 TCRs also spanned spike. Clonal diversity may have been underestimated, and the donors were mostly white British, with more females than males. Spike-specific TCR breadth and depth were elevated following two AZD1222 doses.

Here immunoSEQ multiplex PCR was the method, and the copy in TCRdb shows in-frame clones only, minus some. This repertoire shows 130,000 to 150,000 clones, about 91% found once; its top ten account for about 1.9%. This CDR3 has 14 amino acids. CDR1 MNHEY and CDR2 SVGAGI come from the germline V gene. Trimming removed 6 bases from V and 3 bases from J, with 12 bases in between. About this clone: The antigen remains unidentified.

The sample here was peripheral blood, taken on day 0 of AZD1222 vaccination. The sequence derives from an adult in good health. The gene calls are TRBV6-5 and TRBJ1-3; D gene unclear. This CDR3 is CASSATWGGNTIYF. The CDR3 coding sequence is TGTGCCAGCAGCGCCACGTGGGGTGGAAACACCATATATTTT.